The entry that follows covers one TCR beta chain sequence. Its specificity is unknown. Healthy people donating bone marrow made up the donors. In germline, CDR1 is SGHTA, CDR2 FQGNSA. This CDR3 contains 15 residues. V was cut by 8 bases and J by 8 bases, with 22 bases left in between. These data belong to a study of cytomegalovirus exposure and HLA in healthy donors. Study-wide points: When a later analysis compared HLA-associated TCR beta chains with equally common others, the HLA-associated chains turned out to be more clonally expanded and to have lower generation probabilities. Some TCR beta chains (about 180 of them) were listed as cytomegalovirus-associated. Sequence variants that were highly shared formed a cluster that was likely a sequencing artifact.

Primers: 60 Vbeta forward and 13 Jbeta reverse. Using immunoSEQ multiplex PCR, the repertoire was profiled, and TCRdb retains in-frame clones only, with some absent. The sample lists roughly 150,000 clones; roughly 80% were seen once. The TCR comes from a male donor in good health and CMV-seronegative. The V gene is TRBV7-2, the J gene TRBJ2-1, with TRBD1 as a possible D gene (6 bases). Sequencing input: PBMCs. The CDR3 protein is CASLKRGDIYDEQFF. CDR3 DNA: TGTGCCAGCTTGAAACGAGGGGACATATACGATGAGCAGTTCTTC.